Presented here are 4 T cell receptor beta chains from one specimen sequenced in a study of cytomegalovirus exposure and HLA in healthy donors. PCR used 60 Vbeta primers and 13 Jbeta primers. Data came from immunoSEQ multiplex PCR; TCRdb stores just in-frame clones and leaves some out. The sample yields fewer than 200,000 clones, 80% to 90% seen once. The sequencing input was PBMCs. The receptors originated from a woman under 30 in good health and CMV-seronegative.

The gene calls are TRBV4-2 and TRBJ2-2; 10 bases match TRBD2. This CDR3 is 17 amino acids long. Germline loops: CDR1 LGHNA, CDR2 YNFKEQ. After removal of 5 bases from V and 7 bases from J, the junction contained 13 bases not matched to a gene. CDR3 in amino acids: CASSYPSGSGDSGELFF. The CDR3 DNA reads as TGTGCCAGCAGCTACCCTAGCGGGAGTGGGGACAGCGGGGAGCTGTTTTTT.

Concerning this clone: A junction boundary mismatches the germline segment, possibly from a read error. J is TRBJ2-7 and V is TRBV7-9; 9 positions match TRBD2. CDR3 size: 14 residues. Germline V CDR1 and CDR2: SEHNR, FQNEAQ (reference sequence). The CDR3 sequence is CSSSSPREGPEQYF. The CDR3, as DNA: TGTTCCAGCAGCTCCCCGCGGGAGGGCCCCGAGCAGTACTTC.

On this clone: The junction departs from germline at one end; a sequencing error may be responsible. V is TRBV5-4 and J is TRBJ2-7; TRBD1 agrees at 10 bases. Germline V gene sequence: CDR1 SGHNT, CDR2 YYREEE (reference sequence). The CDR3 has 15 amino acids. CDR3 region: CAGSHPGQGFYEQYF. CDR3 nucleotide sequence: TGTGCCGGCAGCCATCCGGGACAGGGGTTCTACGAGCAGTACTTC.

V is TRBV7-3 and J is TRBJ1-2, with TRBD1 as a possible D gene (5 bases). The CDR3 spans 16 residues. Between the trimmed V and J ends, which lost 5 bases and 4 bases, there was a span of 20 bases. The germline gives CDR1 SGHTA, CDR2 FQGTGA. Here the CDR3 reads CASSIQPSGTGYGYTF. CDR3 sequence (DNA): TGTGCCAGCAGCATACAGCCGTCAGGGACTGGCTATGGCTACACCTTC.